Described below is a single TCR beta chain sequence and its context. Its antigen remains unknown. 60 Vbeta and 13 Jbeta primers were used in PCR. This table comes from immunoSEQ multiplex PCR, and its TCRdb copy is limited to in-frame clones, with some not included. This table has approximately 190,000 clones, over 80% appearing once. The record originates from a study of cytomegalovirus exposure and HLA in healthy donors. For the study at large: Within an early data release were about 85 million unique TCRs drawn from HLA-typed donors. Study-wide results and caveats: According to an earlier analysis, most TCR beta V segments yielded productive rearrangements about 87% or about 30% of the time. Reports showed the classifier diagnosing cytomegalovirus status with high specificity and sensitivity. The presence/absence work took it that sequencing depth was about the same across donors.

The CDR3 extends over 15 amino acids. V gave up 2 bases and J gave up 4 bases, with 11 bases separating them. Per the germline V gene, CDR1 is MDHEN and CDR2 is SYDVKM. V gene TRBV28 combines with J gene TRBJ2-2, with a weak D call TRBD1 (5 bases). What was sequenced was PBMCs. The clonotype was recovered from a man aged 40-50 years in good health and CMV-seropositive. CDR3 protein: CASSLSKGSTGELFF. CDR3 DNA: TGTGCCAGCAGTTTAAGTAAGGGGTCCACCGGGGAGCTGTTTTTT. Looking up the rest from reference TRBV28 and TRBJ2-2 gives the full variable domain: DVKVTQSSRYLVKRTGEKVFLECVQDMDHENMFWYRQDPGLGLRLIYFSYDVKMKEKGDIPEGYSVSREKKERFSLILESASTNQTSMYLCASSLSKGSTGELFFGEGSRLTVL.